Below are 5 T cell receptor beta chains sequenced from a single sample in a study of blood T cell repertoires in COVID-19. The data were produced by immunoSEQ multiplex PCR, yet TCRdb's version contains in-frame clones alone and is incomplete. This table has hundreds of thousands of clones, around 89% appearing once. Sequenced: peripheral blood. The receptors derive from a woman in her 30s with acute or convalescent COVID-19.

V and J are TRBV3-1 (or the pseudogene TRBV3-2) and TRBJ2-5; 12 bases map to TRBD2. The CDR3 spans 15 residues. Germline V gene sequence: CDR1 LGHDT, CDR2 YNNKEL (reference sequence). After removal of 6 bases from V and 5 bases from J, the junction contained 7 bases not matched to a gene. In nucleotides, the CDR3 is TGTGCCAGCAGTTCCCTAGCGGGGGGGCTGGAGACCCAGTACTTC. Translated: CASSSLAGGLETQYF.

This clone was picked up one time. In DNA, the CDR3 is TGTGCCAGCAGTAGCGACGATACGCAGTATTTT. Translating gives CASSSDDTQYF. The chain is built from TRBV9 and TRBJ2-3, with D possibly being TRBD2 (5 bases). The germline gives CDR1 SGDLS, CDR2 YYNGEE. The CDR3 has 11 residues. V was shortened by 5 bases and J by 6 bases, with 7 bases between the two germline ends. Drawing the rest from reference TRBV9 and TRBJ2-3, the complete variable domain is DSGVTQTPKHLITATGQRVTLRCSPRSGDLSVYWYQQSLDQGLQFLIQYYNGEERAKGNILERFSAQQFPDLHSELNLSSLELGDSALYFCASSSDDTQYFGPGTRLTVL.

The chain joins TRBV4-1 to TRBJ2-1; D is possibly TRBD1 (6 bases). The CDR3 totals 15 residues. V lost 2 bases to trimming and J lost 5 bases, with 13 bases between them. The germline CDR1 and CDR2 sequences are MGHRA and YSYEKL. This chain's CDR3 is CASSQSGTQNNEQFF. The CDR3 DNA follows: TGCGCCAGCAGCCAATCCGGGACACAGAACAATGAGCAGTTCTTC.

The rearrangement uses TRBV19 and TRBJ2-2, with D possibly being TRBD1 (5 bases). Germline CDR1 is LNHDA and CDR2 is SQIVND (reference sequence). The CDR3 spans 13 residues. V dropped 6 bases and J dropped 7 bases, with 12 bases sitting between them. The CDR3 sequence is CASSRTRDGELFF. The CDR3 DNA follows: TGTGCCAGTAGCCGGACAAGAGACGGGGAGCTGTTTTTT.

The rearrangement links TRBV5-1 to TRBJ1-4; possibly TRBD1 for D (6 bases). From germline, CDR1 is SGHRS and CDR2 YFSETQ. The CDR3 runs to 14 residues. V lost 4 bases, J lost 8 bases, and 15 bases lay in between. The CDR3 reads CASSPQAGDEKLFF. CDR3 nucleotides: TGCGCCAGCAGCCCGCAAGCAGGGGACGAAAAACTGTTTTTT.